This paragraph reports one TCR beta chain. Its specificity is not known. The data were obtained in a study of blood T cells in healthy people across ages. Whole-study results and caveats: PBMCs were not sorted, which prevented a conclusive comparison of naive versus antigen-experienced cells. There were more naive CD4+ cells and higher diversity in long-lived donors than in aged donors.

A second PCR, run for about 7 to 11 cycles, used a sample-barcoded 5' primer plus a J-beta primer mix. TCRdb reanalysed the 5' RACE reads using MiXCR and keeps one entry per CDR3 protein. The sample yields 1.5 million or so distinct CDR3 sequences, approximately 38% seen once. Trimming cost V 3 bases and J 1 base, with 9 bases left between them. This CDR3 is 13 amino acids long. CDR1 is SQVTM and CDR2 is ANQGSEA in the germline V gene. Sequenced material: blood. The gene calls are TRBV29-1 and TRBJ1-1; D gene uncertain. The TCR comes from a woman aged 18-30 years in good health. Here the CDR3 reads CSVDRFANTEAFF. CDR3 DNA: TGCAGCGTTGACCGGTTCGCGAACACTGAAGCTTTCTTT. The entire variable domain, with the rest obtained from reference TRBV29-1 and TRBJ1-1, is as follows: SAVISQKPSRDICQRGTSLTIQCQVDSQVTMMFWYRQQPGQSLTLIATANQGSEATYESGFVIDKFPISRPNLTFSTLTVSNMSPEDSSIYLCSVDRFANTEAFFGQGTRLTVV.